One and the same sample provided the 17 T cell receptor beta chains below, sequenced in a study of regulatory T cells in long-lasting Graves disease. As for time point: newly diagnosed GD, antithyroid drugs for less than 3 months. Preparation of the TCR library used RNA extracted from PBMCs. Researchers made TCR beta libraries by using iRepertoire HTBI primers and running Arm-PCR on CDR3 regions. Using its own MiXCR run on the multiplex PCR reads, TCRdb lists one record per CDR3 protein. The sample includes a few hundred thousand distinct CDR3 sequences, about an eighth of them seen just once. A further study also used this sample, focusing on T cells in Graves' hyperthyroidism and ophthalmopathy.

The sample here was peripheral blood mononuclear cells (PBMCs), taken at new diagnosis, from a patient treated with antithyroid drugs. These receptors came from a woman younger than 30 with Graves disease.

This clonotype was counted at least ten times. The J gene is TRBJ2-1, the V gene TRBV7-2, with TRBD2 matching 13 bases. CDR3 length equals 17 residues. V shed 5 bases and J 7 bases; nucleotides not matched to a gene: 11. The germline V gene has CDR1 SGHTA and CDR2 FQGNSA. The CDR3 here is CASSPRLAGGGGNEQFF. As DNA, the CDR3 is TGTGCCAGCAGCCCCCGACTAGCGGGAGGAGGAGGGAATGAGCAGTTCTTC. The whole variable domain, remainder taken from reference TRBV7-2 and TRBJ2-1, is GAGVSQSPSNKVTEKGKDVELRCDPISGHTALYWYRQSLGQGLEFLIYFQGNSAPDKSGLPSDRFSAERTGGSVSTLTIQRTQQEDSAVYLCASSPRLAGGGGNEQFFGPGTRLTVL.

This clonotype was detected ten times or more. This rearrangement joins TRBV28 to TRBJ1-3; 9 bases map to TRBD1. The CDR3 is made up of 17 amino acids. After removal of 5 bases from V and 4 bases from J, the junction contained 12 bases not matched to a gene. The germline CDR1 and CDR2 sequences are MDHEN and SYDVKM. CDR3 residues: CASSSLPGTGLGNTIYF. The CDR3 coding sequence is TGTGCCAGCAGTAGCCTACCCGGGACAGGGCTCGGAAACACCATATATTTT.

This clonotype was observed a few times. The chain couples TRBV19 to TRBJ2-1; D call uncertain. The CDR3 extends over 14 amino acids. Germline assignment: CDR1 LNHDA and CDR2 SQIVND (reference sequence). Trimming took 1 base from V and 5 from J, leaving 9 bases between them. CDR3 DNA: TGTGCCAGTAGTATAGTCCCCAGGCACAATGAGCAGTTCTTC. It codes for CASSIVPRHNEQFF. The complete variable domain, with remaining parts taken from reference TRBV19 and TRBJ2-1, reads DGGITQSPKYLFRKEGQNVTLSCEQNLNHDAMYWYRQDPGQGLRLIYYSQIVNDFQKGDIAEGYSVSREKKESFPLTVTSAQKNPTAFYLCASSIVPRHNEQFFGPGTRLTVL.

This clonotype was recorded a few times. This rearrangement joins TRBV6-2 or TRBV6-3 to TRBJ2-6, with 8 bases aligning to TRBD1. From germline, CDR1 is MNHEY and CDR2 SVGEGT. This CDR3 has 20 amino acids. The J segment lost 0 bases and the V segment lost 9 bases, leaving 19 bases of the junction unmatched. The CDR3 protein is CASRDNFTGTGFSGANVLTF. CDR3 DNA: TGTGCCAGTAGGGACAATTTTACCGGGACAGGCTTCTCTGGGGCCAACGTCCTGACTTTC.

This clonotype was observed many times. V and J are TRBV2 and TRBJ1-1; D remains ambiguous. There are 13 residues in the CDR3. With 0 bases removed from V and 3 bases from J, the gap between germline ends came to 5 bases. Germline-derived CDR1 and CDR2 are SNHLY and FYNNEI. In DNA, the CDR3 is TGTGCCAGCAGTGAAGCCCGCTACACTGAAGCTTTCTTT. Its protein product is CASSEARYTEAFF.

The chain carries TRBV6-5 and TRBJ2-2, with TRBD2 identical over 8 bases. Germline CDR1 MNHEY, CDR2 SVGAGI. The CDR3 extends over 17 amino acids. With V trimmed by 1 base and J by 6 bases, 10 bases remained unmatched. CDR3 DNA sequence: TGTGCCAGCAGTTACTTGGGGACTAGTCGGGGGTCCGGGGAGCTGTTTTTT. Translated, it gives CASSYLGTSRGSGELFF.

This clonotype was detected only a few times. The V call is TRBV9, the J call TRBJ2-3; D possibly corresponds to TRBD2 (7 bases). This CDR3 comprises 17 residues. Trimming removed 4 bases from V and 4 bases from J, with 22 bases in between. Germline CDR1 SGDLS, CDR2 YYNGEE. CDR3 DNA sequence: TGTGCCAGCAGCCCAAGAGGGGGGCGGGAGCATGCAGATACGCAGTATTTT. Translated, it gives CASSPRGGREHADTQYF.

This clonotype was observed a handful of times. CDR3 coding DNA: TGTGCCAGCAGCTCGGGAGGAGGCCACAATGAGCAGTTCTTC. Protein: CASSSGGGHNEQFF. The chain employs TRBV7-9 and TRBJ2-1; 7 bases align to TRBD2. This CDR3 spans 14 amino acids. The germline V gene encodes CDR1 SEHNR and CDR2 FQNEAQ (reference sequence). V lost 4 bases to trimming and J lost 5 bases; unmatched junction nucleotides: 5.

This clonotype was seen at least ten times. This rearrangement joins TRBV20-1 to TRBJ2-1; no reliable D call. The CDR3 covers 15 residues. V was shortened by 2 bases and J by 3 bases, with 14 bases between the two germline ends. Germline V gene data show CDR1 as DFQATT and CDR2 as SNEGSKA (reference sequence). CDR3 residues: CSARIGLLGYNEQFF. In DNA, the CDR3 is TGCAGTGCTAGAATCGGCTTATTGGGCTACAATGAGCAGTTCTTC.

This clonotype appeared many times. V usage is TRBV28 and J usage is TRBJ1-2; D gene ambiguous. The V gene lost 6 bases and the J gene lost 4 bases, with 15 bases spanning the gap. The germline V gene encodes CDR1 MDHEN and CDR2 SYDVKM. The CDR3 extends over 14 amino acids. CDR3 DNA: TGTGCCAGCAGGGTTTTAAGCAGGACCTATGGCTACACCTTC. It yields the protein CASRVLSRTYGYTF.

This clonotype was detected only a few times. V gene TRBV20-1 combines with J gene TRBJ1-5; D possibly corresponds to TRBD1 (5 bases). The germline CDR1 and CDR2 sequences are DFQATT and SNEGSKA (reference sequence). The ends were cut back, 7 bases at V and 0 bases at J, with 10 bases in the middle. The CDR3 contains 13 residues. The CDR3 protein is CSVIGDSNQPQHF. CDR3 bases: TGCAGTGTTATAGGGGATAGCAATCAGCCCCAGCATTTT.

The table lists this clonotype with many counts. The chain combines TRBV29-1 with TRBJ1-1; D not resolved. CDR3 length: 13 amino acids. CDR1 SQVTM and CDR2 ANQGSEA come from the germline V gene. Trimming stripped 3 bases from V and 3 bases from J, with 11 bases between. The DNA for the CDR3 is TGCAGCGTTGAGCGCAGGCGGGACACTGAAGCTTTCTTT. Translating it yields CSVERRRDTEAFF.

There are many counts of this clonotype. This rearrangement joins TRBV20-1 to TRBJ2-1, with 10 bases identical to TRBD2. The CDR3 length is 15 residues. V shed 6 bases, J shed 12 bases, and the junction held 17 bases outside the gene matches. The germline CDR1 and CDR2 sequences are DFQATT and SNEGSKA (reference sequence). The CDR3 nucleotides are TGCAGTGCCCTGGGGGGGAGCGGGAGGGTGAGTCGGCAGTTCTTC. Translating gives CSALGGSGRVSRQFF.

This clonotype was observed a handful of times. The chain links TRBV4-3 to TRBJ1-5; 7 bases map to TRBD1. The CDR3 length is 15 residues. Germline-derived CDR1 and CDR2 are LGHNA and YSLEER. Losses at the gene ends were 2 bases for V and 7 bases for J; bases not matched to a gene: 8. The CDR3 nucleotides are TGCGCCAGCAGCCAAAATGACAGGGCAGGGCAGCCCCAGCATTTT. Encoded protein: CASSQNDRAGQPQHF.

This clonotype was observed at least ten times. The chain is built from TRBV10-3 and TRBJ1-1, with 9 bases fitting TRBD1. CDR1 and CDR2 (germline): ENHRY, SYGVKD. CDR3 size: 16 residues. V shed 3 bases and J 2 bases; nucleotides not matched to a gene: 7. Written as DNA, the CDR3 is TGTGCCATCAGTGAATGGACAGGGGCCGTAAACACTGAAGCTTTCTTT. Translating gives CAISEWTGAVNTEAFF.

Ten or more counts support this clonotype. CDR3 sequence: CATSFSGRAHYNEQFF. The CDR3 nucleotides read TGTGCCACCAGTTTTAGCGGGAGGGCCCACTACAATGAGCAGTTCTTC. The V and J genes are TRBV24-1 and TRBJ2-1, with TRBD2 matching 11 bases. Germline loops: CDR1 KGHDR, CDR2 SFDVKD. This CDR3 region has 16 residues. Trimming cost V 6 bases and J 3 bases; bases outside gene matches: 6.

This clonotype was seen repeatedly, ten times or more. CDR3 sequence (DNA): TGTGCCAGCAGCTTAAATAGGGTGGGAGAGACCCAGTACTTC. The encoded protein is CASSLNRVGETQYF. The V gene is TRBV7-2, the J gene TRBJ2-5; no clear D. The CDR3 totals 14 residues. CDR1 and CDR2 (germline): SGHTA, FQGNSA. V lost 2 bases, J lost 4 bases, and 11 bases lay in between.